This T cell receptor beta chain comes out of a study of T cells in localized non-small cell lung cancer. Method: immunoSEQ multiplex PCR; TCRdb's copy keeps in-frame clones and lacks some. The sample yields roughly 89,000 clones, around 90% seen once. This CDR3 region has 15 residues. The germline V gene encodes CDR1 SGHRS and CDR2 YFSETQ. Deletions cut 0 bases from V and 0 bases from J, with 8 bases between. In the case of this clone: Additional DNA sequences in this sample encode the identical CDR3.

The source is a woman aged 35-70 years with stage II squamous cell lung carcinoma. This chain connects TRBV5-1 to TRBJ2-3; D remains unclear. The material was PBMCs, obtained before any cancer treatment. In DNA form, the CDR3 reads TGCGCCAGCAGCTTGGCCAGTGCTAGCACAGATACGCAGTATTTT. This encodes CASSLASASTDTQYF.